One sample yielded the 7 T cell receptor beta chains listed below, sequenced in a study of T cell changes during pregnancy in multiple sclerosis. Libraries were prepared by immunoSEQ multiplex PCR; TCRdb keeps only in-frame clonotypes and omits some of them. The repertoire consists of approximately 82,000 clones, with about 89% occurring once and the leading ten covering approximately 0.45%. Source: CD4+ T cells from peripheral blood mononuclear cells, taken in the second trimester of pregnancy. The receptors were sampled from a female donor with multiple sclerosis, enrolled in a pregnancy study.

The chain has TRBV29-1 and TRBJ1-2; D gene uncertain. The ends were cut back, 3 bases at V and 4 bases at J, with 12 bases in the middle. Germline V gives CDR1 SQVTM, CDR2 ANQGSEA. The CDR3 runs 13 residues. CDR3 residues: CSVENGRGYGYTF. As DNA, the CDR3 is TGCAGCGTTGAGAACGGACGGGGCTATGGCTACACCTTC.

The genes are TRBV7-8 and TRBJ2-7; 16 bases fit TRBD2. This CDR3 spans 18 amino acids. Germline CDR1 SGHVS, CDR2 FQNEAQ. The ends lost 4 bases at V and 0 bases at J; junction bases unmatched: 6. The DNA of the CDR3 is TGTGCCAGCAGCTCTGGGACTAGCGGGAGGGCCGGCTCCTACGAGCAGTACTTC. It encodes CASSSGTSGRAGSYEQYF.

This chain uses TRBV5-4 with TRBJ2-2; D is possibly TRBD1 (5 bases). V shed 4 bases and J shed 0 bases, with 10 bases lying between them. The CDR3 spans 15 residues. Germline CDR1 and CDR2: SGHNT and YYREEE (reference sequence). Here the CDR3 DNA reads TGTGCCAGCAGCCGAGACAGACCGAACACCGGGGAGCTGTTTTTT. It yields the protein CASSRDRPNTGELFF.

The rearrangement uses TRBV6-5 and TRBJ2-7, with 8 bases lining up with TRBD1. J lost 2 bases, V lost 5 bases, and 8 bases had no gene match. This CDR3 is 15 amino acids long. Per germline, CDR1 MNHEY and CDR2 SVGAGI. CDR3 in DNA: TGTGCCAGCAGTGGGGATCGGACAGGGCCCTACGAGCAGTACTTC. Protein product: CASSGDRTGPYEQYF.

The chain carries TRBV5-4 and TRBJ2-7; TRBD1 aligns across 9 bases. V shed 4 bases and J 7 bases; nucleotides not matched to a gene: 15. This CDR3 comprises 16 residues. Germline V gene sequence: CDR1 SGHNT, CDR2 YYREEE (reference sequence). Written as DNA, the CDR3 is TGTGCCAGCAGCCGCAGCCCCGCACAGGGGGCGTATGAGCAGTACTTC. Protein product: CASSRSPAQGAYEQYF.

This chain connects TRBV4-1 to TRBJ2-3, with TRBD1 matching over 12 bases. Unmatched junction bases numbered 13, after V lost 3 bases and J lost 6 bases. Germline CDR1 reads MGHRA; CDR2 reads YSYEKL. This CDR3 is built from 18 residues. The CDR3 spells CASSHQQGQGASMDTQYF. The CDR3 nucleotides read TGCGCCAGCAGCCATCAACAGGGACAGGGGGCTTCCATGGATACGCAGTATTTT.

This chain links TRBV4-1 with TRBJ1-1; D uncertain. Trimming removed 1 base from V and 1 base from J, with 10 bases in between. Germline-derived CDR1 and CDR2 are MGHRA and YSYEKL. The CDR3 runs 15 residues. The CDR3 nucleotides read TGCGCCAGCAGCCAAGCGGGTAGGCGGAACACTGAAGCTTTCTTT. As protein: CASSQAGRRNTEAFF.